The clone carrying this TCR beta chain has a handful of counts. Its antigen is undetermined. The CDR3 consists of 19 residues. The germline V gene encodes CDR1 WNHNN and CDR2 SYGVQD (reference sequence). Trimming took 0 bases from V and 4 from J; bases not matched to a gene: 18. Prior to thyroid surgery, none of the patients had received any treatment. This entry comes from a study of metastatic and nonmetastatic thyroid tumors. Overall study: Thyroid patients, malignant and benign, had repertoires compared across blood and tumor or nodule tissue. Study-level points and caveats: Across blood and tumor, TCR beta diversity in malignant thyroid tumors was reportedly significantly higher than in benign nodules.

TCRdb re-analyzed the PCR reads through MiXCR. The sample shows tens of thousands of clones, roughly 14% of them seen only once. The chain couples TRBV10-1 to TRBJ2-7, with 7 bases identical to TRBD1. The TCR sequence derives from a female donor with papillary thyroid cancer or a benign thyroid nodule (not recorded which). Some clones in this sample may be carry-over from other donors' samples. Sequenced material: tumor tissue. CDR3 bases: TGCGCCAGCAGTGAGTCGGTAAATGACAGGGAAGTCGTCGGGTACGAGCAGTACTTC. The encoded protein is CASSESVNDREVVGYEQYF.